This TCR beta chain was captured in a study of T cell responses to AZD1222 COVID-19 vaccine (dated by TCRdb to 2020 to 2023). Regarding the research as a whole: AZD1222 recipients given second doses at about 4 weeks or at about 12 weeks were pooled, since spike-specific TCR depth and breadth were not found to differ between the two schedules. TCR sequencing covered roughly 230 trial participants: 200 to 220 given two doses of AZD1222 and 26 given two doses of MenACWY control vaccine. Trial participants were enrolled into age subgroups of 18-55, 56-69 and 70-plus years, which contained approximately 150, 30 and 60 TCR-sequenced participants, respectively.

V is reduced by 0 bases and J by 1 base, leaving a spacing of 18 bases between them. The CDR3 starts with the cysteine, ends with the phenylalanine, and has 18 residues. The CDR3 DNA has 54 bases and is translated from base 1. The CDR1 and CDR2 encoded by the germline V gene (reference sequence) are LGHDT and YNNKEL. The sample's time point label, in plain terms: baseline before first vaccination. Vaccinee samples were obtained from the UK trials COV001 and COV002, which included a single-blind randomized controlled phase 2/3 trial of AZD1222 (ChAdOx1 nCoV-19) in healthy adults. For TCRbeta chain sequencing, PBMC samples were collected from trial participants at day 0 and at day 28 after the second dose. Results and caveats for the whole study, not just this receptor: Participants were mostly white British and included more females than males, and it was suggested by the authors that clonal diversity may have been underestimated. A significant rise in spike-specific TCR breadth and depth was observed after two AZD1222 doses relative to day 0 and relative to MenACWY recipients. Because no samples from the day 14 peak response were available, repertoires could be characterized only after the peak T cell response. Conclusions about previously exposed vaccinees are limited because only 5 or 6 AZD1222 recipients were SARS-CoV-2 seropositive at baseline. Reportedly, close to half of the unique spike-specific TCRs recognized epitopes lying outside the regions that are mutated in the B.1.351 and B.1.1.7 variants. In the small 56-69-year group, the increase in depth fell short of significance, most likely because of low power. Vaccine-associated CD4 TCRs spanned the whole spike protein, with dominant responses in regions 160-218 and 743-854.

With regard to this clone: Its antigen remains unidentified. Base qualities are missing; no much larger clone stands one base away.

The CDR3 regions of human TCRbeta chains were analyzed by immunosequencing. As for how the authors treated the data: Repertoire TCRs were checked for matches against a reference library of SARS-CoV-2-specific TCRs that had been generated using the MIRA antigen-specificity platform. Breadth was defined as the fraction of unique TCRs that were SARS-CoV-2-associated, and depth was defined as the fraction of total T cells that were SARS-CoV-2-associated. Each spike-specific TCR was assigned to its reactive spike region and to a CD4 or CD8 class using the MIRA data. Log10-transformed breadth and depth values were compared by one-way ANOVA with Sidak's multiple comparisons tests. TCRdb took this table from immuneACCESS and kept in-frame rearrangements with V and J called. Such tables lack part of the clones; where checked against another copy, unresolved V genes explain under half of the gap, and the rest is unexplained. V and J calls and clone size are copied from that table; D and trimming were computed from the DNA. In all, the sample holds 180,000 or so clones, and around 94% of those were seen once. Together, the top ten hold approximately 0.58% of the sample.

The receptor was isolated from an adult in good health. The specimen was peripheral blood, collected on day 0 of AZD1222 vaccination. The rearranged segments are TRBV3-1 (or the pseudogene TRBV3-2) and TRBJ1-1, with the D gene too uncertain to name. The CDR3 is CASSQDPVGMARNTEAFF. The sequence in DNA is TGTGCCAGCAGCCAAGATCCGGTAGGGATGGCCAGGAACACTGAAGCTTTCTTT.